This passage covers 32 T cell receptor beta chains from one sample sequenced in a study of blood T cell repertoires in COVID-19. Produced via immunoSEQ multiplex PCR; TCRdb's table is partial and in-frame only. The sample carries 55,000 to 70,000 clones, about four fifths recorded once. Sequenced input: peripheral blood. Source of these receptors: a woman of 80 years or more with acute or convalescent COVID-19.

The rearrangement joins TRBV19 to TRBJ1-1; 10 bases agree with TRBD1. Trimming took 5 bases from V and 0 from J; bases not matched to a gene: 12. The CDR3 consists of 18 residues. Germline-derived CDR1 and CDR2 are LNHDA and SQIVND (reference sequence). CDR3 DNA: TGTGCCAGTAGTCCTCGACAGGGGGCGGAATTCATGAACACTGAAGCTTTCTTT. It translates to CASSPRQGAEFMNTEAFF.

This clone was recorded a few times. This chain links TRBV3-1 (or the pseudogene TRBV3-2) with TRBJ2-6, with TRBD1 identical over 9 bases. The V gene's germline CDR1 is LGHDT and CDR2 YNNKEL (reference sequence). This CDR3 region has 18 residues. Germline trimming cut 4 bases from V and 4 bases from J; bases unmatched to any gene: 11. The CDR3 loop reads CASSRADRGILGANVLTF. In DNA, the CDR3 is TGTGCCAGCAGCCGAGCGGACAGGGGAATATTGGGGGCCAACGTCCTGACTTTC.

The chain joins TRBV5-6 to TRBJ1-6; D is ambiguous. Germline CDR1 is SGHDT and CDR2 is YYEEEE. This CDR3 is built from 17 residues. Trimming removed 3 bases from V and 0 bases from J, with 13 bases in between. The CDR3 spells CASSSDGRSSYNSPLHF. The DNA for the CDR3 is TGTGCCAGCAGCTCGGATGGTCGGAGCTCCTATAATTCACCCCTCCACTTT.

V usage is TRBV9 and J usage is TRBJ2-7; 7 bases fit TRBD1. The length of the CDR3 is 14 residues. CDR1 and CDR2 from the germline V gene are SGDLS and YYNGEE. The V segment lost 3 bases and the J segment 1 base; nucleotides outside the gene matches: 4. The CDR3 loop is CASSGGTASYEQYF. Written as DNA, the CDR3 is TGTGCCAGCAGCGGGGGGACAGCGTCCTACGAGCAGTACTTC.

This chain connects TRBV5-5 to TRBJ1-3; 7 bases line up with TRBD1. The V gene end was trimmed by 2 bases and the J gene end by 2 bases; junction bases not matched to a gene: 4. CDR3 length equals 15 residues. Germline V gives CDR1 SGHKS, CDR2 YYEKEE (reference sequence). Here the CDR3 DNA reads TGTGCCAGCAGCTTAAATACAGGGGCTGGAAACACCATATATTTT. Translation gives CASSLNTGAGNTIYF.

The chain combines TRBV19 with TRBJ2-7, with TRBD1 as a possible D gene (6 bases). This CDR3 comprises 14 residues. From germline, CDR1 is LNHDA and CDR2 SQIVND (reference sequence). Trimming shortened V by 8 bases and J by 7 bases, and 21 bases separated the two germline ends. The CDR3 here is CASQTNRERGEQYF. CDR3 nucleotide sequence: TGTGCCAGTCAGACCAACAGGGAACGCGGGGAGCAGTACTTC.

The rearrangement uses TRBV6-5 and TRBJ2-1; D is undetermined. V shed 6 bases and J shed 5 bases, with 11 bases lying between them. Per germline, CDR1 MNHEY and CDR2 SVGAGI. The CDR3 spans 13 residues. The CDR3 DNA reads as TGTGCCAGCAGCGCCCTAACAGACAATGAGCAGTTCTTC. As protein: CASSALTDNEQFF.

DNA of the CDR3: TGCGCCAGCAGTGGACAGGCGAACACTGAAGCTTTCTTT. Protein: CASSGQANTEAFF. The J gene is TRBJ1-1, the V gene TRBV10-1, with a tentative D call TRBD1 (6 bases). Germline V gene data show CDR1 as WNHNN and CDR2 as SYGVQD (reference sequence). The CDR3 covers 13 residues. The V gene lost 4 bases and the J gene lost 1 base, with 7 bases spanning the gap.

For this clone: Compared with germline, one end of the junction differs, possibly owing to a read error. This chain joins TRBV6-1 and TRBJ1-6, with a possible D match to TRBD1 (5 bases). CDR1 and CDR2 from the germline V gene are MNHNS and SASEGT. The CDR3 totals 14 residues. CDR3 in DNA: TGTGCCAGCAGTGAAAGAAGTGGGGCCCGGCTCGGATACTTT. Translation gives CASSERSGARLGYF.

The CDR3 bases are TGCGCCAGCAGCTTGGAGGGGGCAGATCAGCCCCAGCATTTT. Encoded protein: CASSLEGADQPQHF. V and J are TRBV5-1 and TRBJ1-5, with 7 nucleotides matching TRBD1. With V trimmed by 0 bases and J by 5 bases, 2 bases remained unmatched. This CDR3 region has 14 residues. Germline-derived CDR1 and CDR2 are SGHRS and YFSETQ.

Remarks on this clone: The same CDR3 also results from other DNA sequences found in this sample. The V gene is TRBV7-9, the J gene TRBJ2-4, with TRBD1 identical over 10 bases. Germline V gives CDR1 SEHNR, CDR2 FQNEAQ (reference sequence). The CDR3 has 15 residues. The V segment lost 1 base and the J segment 4 bases; nucleotides outside the gene matches: 1. CDR3: CASSLGGQGKNIQYF. The CDR3 region has the DNA TGTGCCAGCAGCTTAGGGGGACAGGGGAAAAACATTCAGTACTTC.

The rearrangement links TRBV19 to TRBJ1-5; 8 bases agree with TRBD1. The CDR3 consists of 16 residues. CDR1 is LNHDA, CDR2 SQIVND, per germline (reference sequence). The J segment lost 8 bases and the V segment lost 4 bases, leaving 13 bases of the junction unmatched. CDR3 loop: CASSSSLTGAWKPQHF. The CDR3 DNA follows: TGTGCCAGTAGTAGCAGTCTGACAGGGGCCTGGAAGCCCCAGCATTTT. Filled out from reference TRBV19 and TRBJ1-5, the complete variable domain reads DGGITQSPKYLFRKEGQNVTLSCEQNLNHDAMYWYRQDPGQGLRLIYYSQIVNDFQKGDIAEGYSVSREKKESFPLTVTSAQKNPTAFYLCASSSSLTGAWKPQHFGDGTRLSIL.

The rearrangement uses TRBV2 and TRBJ1-1, with 9 bases aligning to TRBD1. The CDR3 has 14 amino acids. The V and J ends lost 4 bases and 9 bases, in that order; junction bases with no gene match: 9. Per germline, CDR1 SNHLY and CDR2 FYNNEI. CDR3 amino acids: CASSVGRTGAQAFF. CDR3 DNA: TGTGCCAGCAGTGTTGGAAGGACAGGGGCCCAAGCTTTCTTT.

The J gene is TRBJ1-6, the V gene TRBV7-9; 10 bases align to TRBD1. The germline CDR1 and CDR2 sequences are SEHNR and FQNEAQ (reference sequence). V dropped 1 base and J dropped 8; count of bases not matched to a gene: 2. The CDR3 length is 15 residues. CDR3 protein: CASSLVGTGDSPLHF. The CDR3 coding sequence is TGTGCCAGCAGCTTAGTGGGGACAGGGGATTCACCCCTCCACTTT.

V is TRBV5-1 and J is TRBJ2-7, with a possible D match to TRBD2 (5 bases). V lost 3 bases and J lost 1, with 8 bases in between. This CDR3 is built from 13 residues. CDR1 is SGHRS, CDR2 YFSETQ, per germline. The CDR3 here is CASSSGVSYEQYF. The CDR3 DNA sequence: TGCGCCAGCAGCTCCGGGGTTTCCTACGAGCAGTACTTC.

A single count supports this clone. This rearrangement joins TRBV5-1 to TRBJ2-4; 7 bases align to TRBD1. Per the germline V gene, CDR1 is SGHRS and CDR2 is YFSETQ. The J segment lost 8 bases and the V segment lost 0 bases, leaving 8 bases of the junction unmatched. This CDR3 comprises 15 residues. The CDR3 sequence: CASSLVPGGRDIQYF. CDR3 coding DNA: TGCGCCAGCAGCTTGGTACCAGGGGGTAGGGACATTCAGTACTTC.

This chain links TRBV11-2 with TRBJ2-5, with TRBD1 matching 12 bases. V shed 3 bases and J 5 bases; nucleotides not matched to a gene: 1. CDR1 is SGHAT, CDR2 FQNNGV, per germline. CDR3 length: 14 residues. The DNA for the CDR3 is TGTGCCAGCAGCTTCGGGACAGGGGGCGAGACCCAGTACTTC. This encodes CASSFGTGGETQYF.

Regarding this clone: Other DNA sequences in this sample translate to the same CDR3. The CDR3 sequence: CASSSRTSGGGGSAGELFF. The CDR3, as DNA: TGTGCCAGTAGTTCCCGGACTAGCGGGGGAGGTGGCTCGGCCGGGGAGCTGTTTTTT. The V and J genes are TRBV19 and TRBJ2-2; TRBD2 matches 13 bases. Looked up from germline, CDR1 is LNHDA and CDR2 is SQIVND (reference sequence). This CDR3 has 19 amino acids. Trimming removed 5 bases from V and 6 bases from J; junction bases left unmatched: 15.

The chain employs TRBV6-5 and TRBJ1-1; D unresolved. V shed 2 bases and J shed 6 bases, with 13 bases lying between them. Germline V CDR1 and CDR2: MNHEY, SVGAGI. The CDR3 runs to 14 residues. For the CDR3, the DNA is TGTGCCAGCAGTTACCGTACAGAAAACGCTGAAGCTTTCTTT. Its translation: CASSYRTENAEAFF.

V gene TRBV5-4 combines with J gene TRBJ1-2; 9 bases match TRBD1. J lost 8 bases, V lost 3 bases, and 8 bases had no gene match. The V gene's germline CDR1 is SGHNT and CDR2 YYREEE (reference sequence). The length of the CDR3 is 14 residues. The CDR3 loop reads CASSSDGTGLGYTF. CDR3 nucleotide sequence: TGTGCCAGCAGCTCGGACGGGACAGGGTTAGGCTACACCTTC.

The chain employs TRBV27 and TRBJ1-1; D is unclear. The germline CDR1 and CDR2 sequences are MNHEY and SMNVEV (reference sequence). Trimming shortened V by 4 bases and J by 4 bases, and 25 bases separated the two germline ends. The CDR3 loop spans 18 amino acids. The chain's CDR3 is CASSSRSPSRGSGTEAFF. CDR3 bases: TGTGCCAGCAGTTCCCGAAGCCCGAGTCGGGGTTCAGGCACTGAAGCTTTCTTT.

The gene calls are TRBV5-6 and TRBJ1-2; the D gene is possibly TRBD1 (5 bases). Germline-derived CDR1 and CDR2 are SGHDT and YYEEEE. The CDR3 totals 15 residues. The V end lost 2 bases, the J end lost 2 bases, and 13 bases lay between the germline ends. The CDR3, as DNA: TGTGCCAGCAGCTTATATCAGGGCTCAAACTATGGCTACACCTTC. This translates into CASSLYQGSNYGYTF.

DNA of the CDR3: TGCGCCAGCAGCTCTTCAGAGGTACAGGAAGGCACTGAAGCTTTCTTT. Translation gives CASSSSEVQEGTEAFF. The chain combines TRBV5-1 with TRBJ1-1; D may be TRBD1 (5 bases). Germline CDR1 and CDR2: SGHRS and YFSETQ. The CDR3 is 16 residues long. V lost 3 bases and J 4 bases, leaving 19 bases between the germline ends.

This clone was counted a single time. V gene TRBV3-1 (or the pseudogene TRBV3-2) combines with J gene TRBJ2-1, with 9 bases lining up with TRBD1. CDR3 length: 16 residues. Unmatched junction bases numbered 8, after V lost 4 bases and J lost 4 bases. The V gene's germline CDR1 is LGHDT and CDR2 YNNKEL (reference sequence). CDR3 sequence (DNA): TGTGCCAGCAGCCGGACCGGGACAGGGATATACAATGAGCAGTTCTTC. It translates to CASSRTGTGIYNEQFF.

This clone came up a few times. The chain employs TRBV5-1 and TRBJ2-1, with 8 nucleotides matching TRBD1. This CDR3 comprises 15 residues. Trimming cost V 4 bases and J 2 bases; bases outside gene matches: 5. Germline CDR1 and CDR2: SGHRS and YFSETQ. The CDR3 nucleotides read TGCGCCAGCAGCCCTCAGGGGGCGGCCTACAATGAGCAGTTCTTC. Its translation: CASSPQGAAYNEQFF.

This clone was picked up one time. The chain recombines TRBV5-5 with TRBJ1-1, with TRBD1 identical over 7 bases. The CDR3 has 16 amino acids. Germline CDR1 is SGHKS and CDR2 is YYEKEE (reference sequence). The junction had 10 bases not matched to a gene; V was cut back by 4 bases and J by 1 base. The CDR3 is CASSATSGGRNTEAFF. The DNA of the CDR3 is TGTGCCAGCAGCGCCACCTCAGGGGGAAGGAACACTGAAGCTTTCTTT.

J is TRBJ1-5 and V is TRBV30; perhaps TRBD1 as D (6 bases). V lost 2 bases, J lost 6 bases, and 14 bases lay in between. CDR1 and CDR2 from the germline V gene are GTSNPN and SVGIG (reference sequence). The CDR3 contains 14 residues. For the CDR3, the DNA is TGTGCCTGGAGTCGGAGGGGGGGTGCTCAGCCCCAGCATTTT. Translating it yields CAWSRRGGAQPQHF.

V is TRBV6-5 and J is TRBJ1-1; no definite D call. CDR1 is MNHEY, CDR2 SVGAGI, per germline. The CDR3 is 15 residues long. The ends were cut back, 7 bases at V and 5 bases at J, with 20 bases in the middle. CDR3 sequence (DNA): TGTGCCAGCAAACACGGACGAAGGGAGGAGACTGAAGCTTTCTTT. Encoded protein: CASKHGRREETEAFF.

V usage is TRBV5-1 and J usage is TRBJ1-4, with D possibly TRBD1 on 6 matching bases. The CDR3 is 15 residues long. Trimming shortened V by 4 bases and J by 3 bases, and 13 bases separated the two germline ends. Germline-derived CDR1 and CDR2 are SGHRS and YFSETQ. DNA for the CDR3: TGCGCCAGCAGCACAACAGGGAGAGCTAATGAAAAACTGTTTTTT. Its translation is CASSTTGRANEKLFF. Full variable domain (missing parts from reference TRBV5-1 and TRBJ1-4): KAGVTQTPRYLIKTRGQQVTLSCSPISGHRSVSWYQQTPGQGLQFLFEYFSETQRNKGNFPGRFSGRQFSNSRSEMNVSTLELGDSALYLCASSTTGRANEKLFFGSGTQLSVL.

The rearrangement joins TRBV5-1 to TRBJ2-1, with TRBD1 as a possible D gene (6 bases). Trimming removed 5 bases from V and 4 bases from J, with 16 bases in between. Germline CDR1 and CDR2: SGHRS and YFSETQ. The CDR3 sequence is 15 residues long. CDR3 bases: TGCGCCAGCAGTGGCGCCGGGACACAGTACAATGAGCAGTTCTTC. Translated, it gives CASSGAGTQYNEQFF.

V gene TRBV11-2 combines with J gene TRBJ1-5, with TRBD1 matching over 10 bases. The trim removed 5 bases at V and 3 bases at J, leaving 7 bases unmatched. The germline gives CDR1 SGHAT, CDR2 FQNNGV. CDR3 length: 16 amino acids. The CDR3 coding sequence is TGTGCCAGCAGCCAACGGACAGGGGGGATCAATCAGCCCCAGCATTTT. Encoded protein: CASSQRTGGINQPQHF.

The chain recombines TRBV11-3 with TRBJ2-3, with TRBD2 identical over 15 bases. V was pared by 4 bases and J by 4 bases, with 3 bases of the junction left unmatched. Germline V gives CDR1 SGHNT, CDR2 YENEEA. The CDR3 totals 16 residues. The CDR3 region is CASSSGTSGGSDTQYF. As DNA, the CDR3 is TGTGCCAGCAGCTCCGGGACTAGCGGGGGGTCAGATACGCAGTATTTT. Using reference TRBV11-3 and TRBJ2-3 for the parts outside the CDR3, the full variable domain is EAGVVQSPRYKIIEKKQPVAFWCNPISGHNTLYWYLQNLGQGPELLIRYENEEAVDDSQLPKDRFSAERLKGVDSTLKIQPAELGDSAVYLCASSSGTSGGSDTQYFGPGTRLTVL.